The next 13 T cell receptor beta chains were all read from a single sample in a study of blood T cell repertoires in COVID-19. The assay was immunoSEQ multiplex PCR, and TCRdb's table has in-frame clones only and misses some. This table holds roughly 110,000 clones, 85% found once. The sample comprised peripheral blood. These TCRs come from a human donor in a cohort sampled during active COVID-19.

The chain uses TRBV6-4 and TRBJ2-3, with 12 bases that match TRBD1. CDR3 length equals 14 residues. J gave up 3 bases and V 9 bases, and 4 bases lay outside the gene matches. The germline V gene encodes CDR1 MRHNA and CDR2 SNTAGT. The CDR3 sequence is CARGTGGKTDTQYF. CDR3 DNA sequence: TGTGCCAGGGGGACAGGGGGCAAGACAGATACGCAGTATTTT.

The chain has TRBV2 and TRBJ1-2, with D perhaps matching TRBD1 (5 bases). CDR3 length equals 13 residues. Germline CDR1 SNHLY, CDR2 FYNNEI. The V gene lost 6 bases and the J gene lost 4 bases, with 12 bases spanning the gap. In DNA, the CDR3 is TGTGCCAGCAGGTTGCGGGGACTCTATGGCTACACCTTC. This codes for CASRLRGLYGYTF. Variable domain in full (rest from reference TRBV2 and TRBJ1-2): EPEVTQTPSHQVTQMGQEVILRCVPISNHLYFYWYRQILGQKVEFLVSFYNNEISEKSEIFDDQFSVERPDGSNFTLKIRSTKLEDSAMYFCASRLRGLYGYTFGSGTRLTVV.

Only one count was recorded for this clone. The gene calls are TRBV29-1 and TRBJ2-3; TRBD2 might be the D (6 bases). The CDR3 runs to 13 residues. Trimming removed 4 bases from V and 6 bases from J, with 14 bases in between. Germline CDR1 is SQVTM and CDR2 is ANQGSEA. CDR3 nucleotides: TGCAGCGTTGCGTTACTAGCAGGGGATACGCAGTATTTT. Encoded protein: CSVALLAGDTQYF.

This chain links TRBV28 with TRBJ1-5; D gene ambiguous. V was pared by 5 bases and J by 8 bases, with 16 bases between. Germline-derived CDR1 and CDR2 are MDHEN and SYDVKM. The CDR3 totals 14 residues. Here the CDR3 DNA reads TGTGCCAGCAGTCCCCCTCCCCAGGCAAAGCCCCAGCATTTT. Its translation is CASSPPPQAKPQHF.

The chain couples TRBV6-5 to TRBJ1-3; D ambiguous. The CDR3 totals 13 residues. Per germline, CDR1 MNHEY and CDR2 SVGAGI. V gave up 5 bases and J gave up 2 bases, with 7 bases separating them. In DNA form, the CDR3 reads TGTGCCAGCAGTACTGATCCTGGAAACACCATATATTTT. Protein product: CASSTDPGNTIYF.

The chain is built from TRBV7-7 and TRBJ1-3; 9 bases are shared with TRBD1. This CDR3 spans 15 amino acids. The germline gives CDR1 SSHAT, CDR2 FNYEAQ (reference sequence). V lost 5 bases and J lost 4; bases outside the gene matches: 6. In DNA form, the CDR3 reads TGTGCCAGCAGCCCGGGACAGGGTGGAGGAAACACCATATATTTT. Amino acids: CASSPGQGGGNTIYF.

This sequence joins TRBV2 and TRBJ2-7; 9 bases agree with TRBD1. V lost 7 bases and J lost 3; bases outside the gene matches: 10. CDR3 length equals 15 residues. Germline CDR1 is SNHLY and CDR2 is FYNNEI. CDR3 region: CASNLRQGDNYEQYF. The DNA for the CDR3 is TGTGCCAGCAATCTGCGACAGGGGGATAACTACGAGCAGTACTTC.

The chain carries TRBV7-2 and TRBJ1-2; 8 bases are shared with TRBD1. V trimming: 5 bases; J trimming: 8 bases; junction bases outside the gene matches: 10. The germline gives CDR1 SGHTA, CDR2 FQGNSA. This CDR3 region has 14 residues. As DNA, the CDR3 is TGTGCCAGCAGCCCTCAACAGGGGGGTCTAGGCTACACCTTC. Protein: CASSPQQGGLGYTF.

The J gene is TRBJ2-1, the V gene TRBV5-5; 7 bases map to TRBD1. The CDR3 spans 15 residues. The J segment lost 1 base and the V segment lost 4 bases, leaving 5 bases of the junction unmatched. Looked up from germline, CDR1 is SGHKS and CDR2 is YYEKEE (reference sequence). The CDR3 spells CASSTGQVSYNEQFF. The CDR3 bases are TGTGCCAGCAGCACCGGACAGGTATCCTACAATGAGCAGTTCTTC.

The chain recombines TRBV25-1 with TRBJ2-6; the D is unclear. Trimming shortened V by 2 bases and J by 0 bases, and 11 bases separated the two germline ends. Germline CDR1 is MGHDK and CDR2 is SYGVNS. This CDR3 comprises 17 residues. This CDR3 reads CASSETEALSGANVLTF. CDR3 DNA: TGTGCCAGCAGTGAAACAGAAGCTCTCTCTGGGGCCAACGTCCTGACTTTC. Looking up the rest from reference TRBV25-1 and TRBJ2-6 gives the full variable domain: EADIYQTPRYLVIGTGKKITLECSQTMGHDKMYWYQQDPGMELHLIHYSYGVNSTEKGDLSSESTVSRIRTEHFPLTLESARPSHTSQYLCASSETEALSGANVLTFGAGSRLTVL.

The V and J genes are TRBV7-2 and TRBJ1-2; a possible D gene is TRBD1 (5 bases). The germline V gene encodes CDR1 SGHTA and CDR2 FQGNSA. V lost 5 bases and J 1 base, leaving 20 bases between the germline ends. The CDR3 has 17 amino acids. CDR3 DNA: TGTGCCAGCAGCCTCTCCGGGGGGAAGATAAATAACTATGGCTACACCTTC. This sequence encodes CASSLSGGKINNYGYTF.

This chain joins TRBV7-2 and TRBJ1-2; TRBD1 aligns across 7 bases. Losses at the gene ends were 3 bases for V and 7 bases for J; bases not matched to a gene: 8. This CDR3 has 14 residues. The germline CDR1 and CDR2 sequences are SGHTA and FQGNSA. CDR3 loop: CASSFNRGTGGYTF. The CDR3 region has the DNA TGTGCCAGCAGCTTCAACAGGGGAACGGGTGGCTACACCTTC.

The J gene is TRBJ2-7, the V gene TRBV7-9, with D possibly being TRBD2 (7 bases). Germline V gene lookup returns CDR1 SEHNR and CDR2 FQNEAQ (reference sequence). The V gene lost 8 bases and the J gene lost 5 bases, with 16 bases spanning the gap. The CDR3 sequence is 13 residues long. The CDR3 reads CASGGGARDEQYF. The CDR3 nucleotides are TGTGCCAGCGGAGGGGGGGCTAGGGACGAGCAGTACTTC.